These 29 T cell receptor beta chains share one sample of origin, sequenced in a study of shared clonotypes between healthy human individuals. This table comes from immunoSEQ multiplex PCR, and its TCRdb copy is limited to in-frame clones, with some not included. This sample has 2 million to 2.5 million clones, with around 92% found just once. Sequencing input: naive CD4+ T cells from PBMCs. Specified subset: CD45RA+ positively selected. These receptors all stem from a man younger than 35 in good health. Some clones in this sample may be carry-over from other donors' samples.

This clone is a singleton in its sample. Other nucleotide sequences in the sample specify the same CDR3. The chain links TRBV29-1 to TRBJ2-2; the D gene is possibly TRBD1 (6 bases). The CDR3 has 13 amino acids. With 7 bases removed from V and 1 base from J, the gap between germline ends came to 10 bases. Germline values: CDR1 SQVTM, CDR2 ANQGSEA. The CDR3 DNA reads as TGCAGCGCGCCGGGACAGAACACCGGGGAGCTGTTTTTT. Translation: CSAPGQNTGELFF.

The rearrangement uses TRBV5-5 and TRBJ2-2, with D tentatively TRBD2 (6 bases). Trimming stripped 1 base from V and 0 bases from J, with 10 bases between. The length of the CDR3 is 16 residues. Germline loops: CDR1 SGHKS, CDR2 YYEKEE (reference sequence). The CDR3 reads CASSLQRASNTGELFF. CDR3 nucleotide sequence: TGTGCCAGCAGCTTGCAGCGGGCTTCGAACACCGGGGAGCTGTTTTTT. The variable domain in full, completed from reference TRBV5-5 and TRBJ2-2, reads DAGVTQSPTHLIKTRGQQVTLRCSPISGHKSVSWYQQVLGQGPQFIFQYYEKEERGRGNFPDRFSARQFPNYSSELNVNALLLGDSALYLCASSLQRASNTGELFFGEGSRLTVL.

The V and J genes are TRBV11-2 and TRBJ1-2; 7 bases are shared with TRBD1. V gave up 5 bases and J gave up 8 bases; unmatched junction bases: 8. Germline values: CDR1 SGHAT, CDR2 FQNNGV. The CDR3 runs 13 residues. This CDR3 reads CASSPDRVWGYTF. The CDR3, as DNA: TGTGCCAGCAGCCCCGACAGGGTATGGGGCTACACCTTC.

This clone has only one observation. This chain uses TRBV19 with TRBJ2-7; D is undetermined. V dropped 10 bases and J dropped 6 bases, with 16 bases sitting between them. This CDR3 contains 12 residues. Looked up from germline, CDR1 is LNHDA and CDR2 is SQIVND (reference sequence). DNA for the CDR3: TGTGCCACCGACTCGGGCTCCGGCGAGCAGTACTTC. Translating it yields CATDSGSGEQYF.

This chain links TRBV30 with TRBJ1-1; TRBD1 might be the D (6 bases). Trimming took 0 bases from V and 3 from J, leaving 17 bases between them. CDR3 length: 16 amino acids. Per the germline V gene, CDR1 is GTSNPN and CDR2 is SVGIG (reference sequence). CDR3 coding DNA: TGTGCCTGGAGTGTACCGGGGGGCGCGACGGACACTGAAGCTTTCTTT. As protein: CAWSVPGGATDTEAFF.

The V and J genes are TRBV7-2 and TRBJ1-3; perhaps TRBD1 as D (5 bases). Per germline, CDR1 SGHTA and CDR2 FQGNSA. With 5 bases removed from V and 1 base from J, the gap between germline ends came to 21 bases. The CDR3 contains 18 residues. CDR3 residues: CASSLYINGATSGNTIYF. The CDR3 DNA is TGTGCCAGCAGCCTCTACATTAACGGGGCTACGTCTGGAAACACCATATATTTT.

The genes are TRBV5-5 and TRBJ2-6; tentative D call: TRBD2 (5 bases). The V end was cut by 1 base, the J end by 0 bases, with 5 bases between. CDR1 and CDR2 from the germline V gene are SGHKS and YYEKEE (reference sequence). There are 15 residues in the CDR3. The CDR3 spells CASSLSGSGANVLTF. The CDR3 DNA follows: TGTGCCAGCAGCTTGAGCGGCTCTGGGGCCAACGTCCTGACTTTC.

The chain uses TRBV7-9 and TRBJ1-1; D uncertain. Germline V gene data show CDR1 as SEHNR and CDR2 as FQNEAQ (reference sequence). This CDR3 spans 12 amino acids. Trimming removed 2 bases at V and 6 bases at J, with 7 bases between. The CDR3 sequence is CASSLPTAEAFF. The CDR3 DNA reads as TGTGCCAGCAGCTTACCCACTGCTGAAGCTTTCTTT. The entire variable domain, with the rest obtained from reference TRBV7-9 and TRBJ1-1, is as follows: DTGVSQNPRHKITKRGQNVTFRCDPISEHNRLYWYRQTLGQGPEFLTYFQNEAQLEKSRLLSDRFSAERPKGSFSTLEIQRTEQGDSAMYLCASSLPTAEAFFGQGTRLTVV.

The chain links TRBV7-3 to TRBJ2-2; a weak D match, TRBD2 (5 bases). The V end lost 5 bases, the J end lost 4 bases, and 17 bases lay between the germline ends. The CDR3 loop spans 16 amino acids. Germline CDR1 is SGHTA and CDR2 is FQGTGA. The CDR3 loop reads CASSPFRERVTGELFF. The CDR3 DNA reads TGTGCCAGCAGCCCCTTCCGGGAACGGGTCACCGGGGAGCTGTTTTTT.

This chain joins TRBV5-4 and TRBJ1-1; D is perhaps TRBD1 (6 bases). CDR1 is SGHNT and CDR2 is YYREEE in the germline V gene (reference sequence). The germline V and J ends were trimmed by 0 bases and 4 bases, with 16 bases remaining between them. This CDR3 is built from 16 residues. The CDR3 coding sequence is TGTGCCAGCAGCTTGGGGGTAACAGGGCTTCGCACTGAAGCTTTCTTT. Protein: CASSLGVTGLRTEAFF.

The chain joins TRBV29-1 to TRBJ1-1; TRBD1 matches at 9 bases. The V and J ends lost 4 bases and 5 bases, in that order; junction bases with no gene match: 8. This CDR3 spans 14 amino acids. Germline V gene sequence: CDR1 SQVTM, CDR2 ANQGSEA. CDR3 DNA sequence: TGCAGCGTTGCTTACAGGGGGCGCAATACTGAAGCTTTCTTT. The encoded protein is CSVAYRGRNTEAFF.

The V call is TRBV7-3, the J call TRBJ2-3, with D maybe TRBD1 (5 bases). CDR1 and CDR2 from the germline V gene are SGHTA and FQGTGA. Trimming pared 1 base from V and 2 bases from J, leaving 13 bases between. CDR3 size: 16 residues. The CDR3 region is CASSLNQGGVTDTQYF. CDR3 sequence (DNA): TGTGCCAGCAGCTTAAATCAGGGCGGAGTCACAGATACGCAGTATTTT.

The chain recombines TRBV5-6 with TRBJ2-1; 7 positions agree with TRBD2. After removal of 4 bases from V and 4 bases from J, the junction contained 11 bases not matched to a gene. Germline loops: CDR1 SGHDT, CDR2 YYEEEE. CDR3 length: 16 amino acids. As DNA, the CDR3 is TGTGCCAGCAGCGGTAGGGAGGGAAACCCTTACAATGAGCAGTTCTTC. Protein: CASSGREGNPYNEQFF.

This sequence joins TRBV28 and TRBJ2-3, with D maybe TRBD2 (6 bases). The length of the CDR3 is 15 residues. Germline CDR1 is MDHEN and CDR2 is SYDVKM. V shed 8 bases and J shed 4 bases, with 19 bases lying between them. The CDR3 region has the DNA TGTGCCAGCCCCCCATCCGGGGGAGGATCAGATACGCAGTATTTT. Its protein product is CASPPSGGGSDTQYF. Drawing the rest from reference TRBV28 and TRBJ2-3, the complete variable domain is DVKVTQSSRYLVKRTGEKVFLECVQDMDHENMFWYRQDPGLGLRLIYFSYDVKMKEKGDIPEGYSVSREKKERFSLILESASTNQTSMYLCASPPSGGGSDTQYFGPGTRLTVL.

This clone has just one count. This chain joins TRBV5-1 and TRBJ2-5; 12 nucleotides agree with TRBD2. This CDR3 has 15 residues. After removal of 4 bases from V and 5 bases from J, the junction contained 6 bases not matched to a gene. The V gene's germline CDR1 is SGHRS and CDR2 YFSETQ. DNA for the CDR3: TGCGCCAGCAGCGGGACTAGCGGGCCCCGGGAGACCCAGTACTTC. It encodes CASSGTSGPRETQYF.

This sequence joins TRBV11-2 and TRBJ2-5; D gene unclear. The CDR3 has 14 residues. V was shortened by 2 bases and J by 4 bases, with 11 bases between the two germline ends. The V gene's germline CDR1 is SGHAT and CDR2 FQNNGV. The DNA of the CDR3 is TGTGCCAGCAGCTTATGGCGGAATTCAGAGACCCAGTACTTC. It is translated as CASSLWRNSETQYF.

This clone was detected only once. The chain uses TRBV19 and TRBJ1-5; tentatively, D is TRBD1 (5 bases). Trimming shortened V by 2 bases and J by 4 bases, and 18 bases separated the two germline ends. This CDR3 has 17 residues. Germline CDR1 and CDR2: LNHDA and SQIVND (reference sequence). The CDR3 region has the DNA TGTGCCAGTAGTATACTTAGGGGCGGACGAGGGAATCAGCCCCAGCATTTT. Its translation is CASSILRGGRGNQPQHF.

The rearrangement joins TRBV7-7 to TRBJ2-5; D unclear. In germline, CDR1 is SSHAT, CDR2 FNYEAQ (reference sequence). The CDR3 spans 13 residues. V lost 7 bases and J lost 5, with 14 bases in between. CDR3 protein: CASTPGIQETQYF. The DNA for the CDR3 is TGTGCCAGCACACCGGGTATTCAGGAGACCCAGTACTTC.

This sequence joins TRBV6-1 and TRBJ1-2; possible D gene TRBD1, 6 bases. Germline V gene lookup returns CDR1 MNHNS and CDR2 SASEGT. This CDR3 has 15 amino acids. Trimming left V 4 bases short and J 6 bases short, with 18 bases between. CDR3 sequence (DNA): TGTGCCAGCAGTGGTCCCGAACAGGGTCACAATGGCTACACCTTC. Translation gives CASSGPEQGHNGYTF.

This chain uses TRBV15 with TRBJ2-1; the match to TRBD2 covers 13 bases. CDR1 LNHNV and CDR2 YYDKDF come from the germline V gene (reference sequence). The V and J ends lost 4 bases and 1 base, in that order; junction bases with no gene match: 10. The CDR3 is 19 amino acids. The CDR3 reads CATSIRTSGSYGSYNEQFF. CDR3 DNA: TGTGCCACCAGCATCCGGACTAGCGGGAGTTATGGTTCCTACAATGAGCAGTTCTTC.

Details on this clone: The same CDR3 also results from other DNA sequences found in this sample. The chain uses TRBV29-1 and TRBJ2-1; TRBD2 matches at 12 bases. This CDR3 contains 14 residues. V shed 1 base and J 6 bases; nucleotides not matched to a gene: 1. The germline V gene encodes CDR1 SQVTM and CDR2 ANQGSEA. The CDR3 sequence: CSVEGLAGVNEQFF. CDR3 in DNA: TGCAGCGTTGAAGGACTAGCGGGAGTCAATGAGCAGTTCTTC.

The chain combines TRBV11-3 with TRBJ1-1; D unresolved. Germline V gene lookup returns CDR1 SGHNT and CDR2 YENEEA. CDR3 size: 13 residues. Trimming took 5 bases from V and 6 from J, leaving 13 bases between them. In DNA form, the CDR3 reads TGTGCCAGCAGCCCCCTGTTCGGGGCTGAAGCTTTCTTT. Amino acid sequence: CASSPLFGAEAFF.

With regard to this clone: Other DNA sequences from this sample encode an identical CDR3 as well. Here the CDR3 reads CASSVVGQSTDTQYF. As DNA, the CDR3 is TGTGCCAGCAGCGTAGTAGGACAGAGCACAGATACGCAGTATTTT. The V gene is TRBV9, the J gene TRBJ2-3; TRBD1 is a possible D gene (6 bases). CDR1 and CDR2 from the germline V gene are SGDLS and YYNGEE. The V end was cut by 0 bases, the J end by 0 bases, with 8 bases between. This CDR3 is built from 15 residues.

This clone was recorded only once. The chain carries TRBV7-9 and TRBJ1-2; tentative D call: TRBD1 (6 bases). Germline lookup yields CDR1 SEHNR and CDR2 FQNEAQ (reference sequence). The CDR3 loop spans 12 amino acids. V shed 4 bases and J shed 10 bases, with 13 bases lying between them. The CDR3 sequence: CASSSLGGAYTF. The CDR3 coding sequence is TGTGCCAGCAGCTCCCTGGGGGGCGCCTACACCTTC.

This chain uses TRBV27 with TRBJ1-1; TRBD1 matches 7 bases. This CDR3 is 14 amino acids long. Trimming took 8 bases from V and 5 from J; bases not matched to a gene: 11. Germline V CDR1 and CDR2: MNHEY, SMNVEV (reference sequence). The CDR3 DNA is TGTGCCAGCGGAGAAGGGGGCCAAAGAACTGAAGCTTTCTTT. This sequence encodes CASGEGGQRTEAFF.

CDR3 residues: CAISHSPAGIQETQYF. The CDR3 DNA reads TGTGCTATCTCCCACTCCCCAGCGGGAATTCAAGAGACCCAGTACTTC. The V call is TRBV30, the J call TRBJ2-5; 7 bases are a match to TRBD2. Per the germline V gene, CDR1 is GTSNPN and CDR2 is SVGIG (reference sequence). This CDR3 region has 16 residues.

V is TRBV6-5 and J is TRBJ1-6; possibly TRBD1 for D (6 bases). The germline V gene has CDR1 MNHEY and CDR2 SVGAGI. V lost 6 bases to trimming and J lost 9 bases, with 9 bases between them. This CDR3 spans 12 amino acids. CDR3 DNA: TGTGCCAGCAGACAGGGCGGTTCACCCCTCCACTTT. Its translation is CASRQGGSPLHF.

This sequence joins TRBV5-1 and TRBJ2-1, with 8 bases matching TRBD2. CDR3 size: 15 residues. V was clipped by 5 bases and J by 4 bases; unmatched bases: 8. CDR1 is SGHRS, CDR2 YFSETQ, per germline. The CDR3 region has the DNA TGCGCCAGCAGAGTAGCGGGACCCTCATACAATGAGCAGTTCTTC. This translates into CASRVAGPSYNEQFF. The entire variable domain, with the rest obtained from reference TRBV5-1 and TRBJ2-1, is as follows: KAGVTQTPRYLIKTRGQQVTLSCSPISGHRSVSWYQQTPGQGLQFLFEYFSETQRNKGNFPGRFSGRQFSNSRSEMNVSTLELGDSALYLCASRVAGPSYNEQFFGPGTRLTVL.

The rearrangement uses TRBV6-1 and TRBJ2-7, with TRBD2 matching over 8 bases. The junction had 6 bases not matched to a gene; V was cut back by 2 bases and J by 3 bases. The CDR3 contains 15 residues. Germline loops: CDR1 MNHNS, CDR2 SASEGT. The CDR3 loop reads CASSESPSGFYEQYF. The DNA of the CDR3 is TGTGCCAGCAGTGAATCGCCTAGCGGGTTCTACGAGCAGTACTTC.